The entry below gives a single T cell receptor (beta chain) sequence along with its context. Negative magnetic isolation gave CD8+ and CD4+ cells; FACS enriched CD8+ TEMRA. This sample stems from a study of CD8 T cells in Susac syndrome. Reverse transcription used about 0.45 to 1 ug RNA and random hexamers. The immunoSEQ assay covered 54 Vbeta and 13 Jbeta segments for CDR3. TCRdb re-called the immunoSEQ multiplex PCR reads through MiXCR, storing one row per CDR3 protein. The sample records about 150,000 distinct CDR3 sequences, around 93% being singletons. The sample comprised CD4+ T cells from PBMCs. The sequence came from a human donor with multiple sclerosis.

The CDR3 spells CASSLRLAGDNEQFF. The CDR3 region has the DNA TGTGCCAGCAGTTTACGGCTAGCGGGTGACAATGAGCAGTTCTTC. The chain carries TRBV28 and TRBJ2-1; 8 nucleotides agree with TRBD2. The CDR3 has 15 amino acids. Losses at the gene ends were 2 bases for V and 5 bases for J; bases not matched to a gene: 5. Germline V lookup: CDR1 MDHEN, CDR2 SYDVKM.